This T cell receptor beta chain emerged from a study of blood T cell repertoires in COVID-19. Method: immunoSEQ multiplex PCR; TCRdb's copy keeps in-frame clones and lacks some. The table records 20,000 to 25,000 clones, approximately 90% of them present only once. This clone was seen a few times. Per the germline V gene, CDR1 is LGHNA and CDR2 is YNFKEQ. The V segment lost 1 base and the J segment 7 bases; nucleotides outside the gene matches: 10. The CDR3 length is 16 residues. This receptor was taken from a woman aged 80 or over with active COVID-19. Sequencing was carried out using peripheral blood. The gene calls are TRBV4-2 and TRBJ2-7; 10 nucleotides line up with TRBD1. The CDR3 nucleotides are TGTGCCAGCAGCCAAGCTGCCGGGACAGGGGTCGAAGAGCAGTACTTC. Amino acids: CASSQAAGTGVEEQYF.